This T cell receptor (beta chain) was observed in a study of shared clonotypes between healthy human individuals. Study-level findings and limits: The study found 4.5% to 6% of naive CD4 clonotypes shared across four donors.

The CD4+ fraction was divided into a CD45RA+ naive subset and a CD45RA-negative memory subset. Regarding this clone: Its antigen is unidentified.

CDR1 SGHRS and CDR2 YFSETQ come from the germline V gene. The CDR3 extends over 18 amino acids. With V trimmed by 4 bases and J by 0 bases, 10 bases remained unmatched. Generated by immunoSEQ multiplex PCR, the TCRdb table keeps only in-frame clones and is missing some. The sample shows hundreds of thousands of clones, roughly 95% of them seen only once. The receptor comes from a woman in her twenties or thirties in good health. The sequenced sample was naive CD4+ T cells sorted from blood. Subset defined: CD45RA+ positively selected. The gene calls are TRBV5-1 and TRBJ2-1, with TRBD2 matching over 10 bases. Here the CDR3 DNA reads TGCGCCAGCAGCGTCCGGACTAGCGGTCTGAGCTCCTACAATGAGCAGTTCTTC. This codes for CASSVRTSGLSSYNEQFF.